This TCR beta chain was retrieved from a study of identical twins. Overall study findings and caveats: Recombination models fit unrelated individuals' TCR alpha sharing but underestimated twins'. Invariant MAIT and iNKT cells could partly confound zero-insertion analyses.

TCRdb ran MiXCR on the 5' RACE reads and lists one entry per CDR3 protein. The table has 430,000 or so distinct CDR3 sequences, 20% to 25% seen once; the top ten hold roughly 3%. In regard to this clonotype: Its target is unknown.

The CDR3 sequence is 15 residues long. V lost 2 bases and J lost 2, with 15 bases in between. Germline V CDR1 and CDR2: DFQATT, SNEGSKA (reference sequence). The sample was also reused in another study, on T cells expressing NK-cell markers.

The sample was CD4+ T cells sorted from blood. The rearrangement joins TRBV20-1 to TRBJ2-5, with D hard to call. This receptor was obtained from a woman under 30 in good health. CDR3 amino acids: CSARQTFGDQETQYF. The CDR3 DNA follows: TGCAGTGCTAGACAGACCTTTGGGGATCAAGAGACCCAGTACTTC.